This TCR beta chain comes out of a study of blood T cell repertoires in COVID-19. The wider study: PBMCs, B-cell-depleted T cells, or T cells provided the cDNA or gDNA that made up the material.

The CDR3 has 12 amino acids. CDR1 is SQVTM, CDR2 ANQGSEA, per germline. V lost 6 bases to trimming and J lost 7 bases, with 16 bases between them. Profiled with immunoSEQ multiplex PCR; TCRdb holds only in-frame clones, not every one. Found here are 30,000 to 45,000 clones, around 80% of them singletons; the top ten hold 9% to 10%. The specimen was peripheral blood. The source of this sequence is a man in his sixties in a cohort sampled during active COVID-19. This chain uses TRBV29-1 with TRBJ2-7, with a tentative D call TRBD2 (5 bases). The CDR3 DNA reads as TGCAGCGTCGTATTACCGGGGTCGGAGCAGTACTTC. It is translated as CSVVLPGSEQYF.